This T cell receptor (beta chain) originates from a study of CD8 T cells in ankylosing spondylitis. In regard to this clonotype: Its antigen is still unknown.

Whole-study findings and limits: Ankylosing spondylitis blood appeared to carry a characteristic TCR beta motif of roughly 8 highly homologous variants. Clones linked with disease were CD8+ and fairly uncommon in the peripheral blood.

Construction of TCR beta libraries was performed using quantitative 5'-RACE with molecular barcodes. TCRdb re-called the 5' RACE reads with MiXCR, one entry per CDR3 protein. The data hold about 260,000 distinct CDR3 sequences, with roughly 20% observed a single time. This clonotype originated in a male donor with ankylosing spondylitis or in good health (not recorded which). What was sequenced was blood, either unsorted or a sorted T cell fraction (not recorded which).

CDR3 nucleotides: TGCAGCCCCCTCCGGGACAGAAACACAGATACGCAGTATTTT. Its translation: CSPLRDRNTDTQYF. The chain joins TRBV20-1 to TRBJ2-3, with TRBD1 matching 7 bases. Germline V CDR1 and CDR2: DFQATT, SNEGSKA (reference sequence). There are 14 residues in the CDR3.